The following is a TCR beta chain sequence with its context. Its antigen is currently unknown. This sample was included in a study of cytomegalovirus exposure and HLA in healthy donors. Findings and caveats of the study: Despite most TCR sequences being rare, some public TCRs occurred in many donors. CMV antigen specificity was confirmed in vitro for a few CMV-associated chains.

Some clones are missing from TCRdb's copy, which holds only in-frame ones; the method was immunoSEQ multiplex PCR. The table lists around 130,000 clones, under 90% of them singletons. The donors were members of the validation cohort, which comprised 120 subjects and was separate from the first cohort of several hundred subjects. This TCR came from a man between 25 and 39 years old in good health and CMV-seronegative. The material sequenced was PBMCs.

The CDR3 sequence is CASSYGQGTYGYTF. DNA for the CDR3: TGTGCCAGCAGTTACGGACAGGGTACCTATGGCTACACCTTC. The V call is TRBV6-5, the J call TRBJ1-2; 8 bases line up with TRBD1. The CDR3 loop spans 14 amino acids. J lost 4 bases, V lost 2 bases, and 3 bases had no gene match. Germline assignment: CDR1 MNHEY and CDR2 SVGAGI.